This T cell receptor (beta chain) was captured by sequencing in a study of OX40 agonist ivuxolimab in advanced cancers. CDR1 is SGHTA and CDR2 is FQGNSA in the germline V gene. The V end lost 3 bases, the J end lost 3 bases, and 18 bases lay between the germline ends. The CDR3 has 16 amino acids. TCRdb keeps only in-frame clones here, not all; method: immunoSEQ multiplex PCR. This table has 75,000 to 100,000 clones, approximately 80% appearing once. V and J are TRBV7-2 and TRBJ2-7; D might be TRBD1 or TRBD2, each matching 5 bases. The receptor comes from an adult with an advanced solid tumor such as melanoma, head and neck, liver or kidney cancer. Specimen: CD4+ or CD8+ T cells sorted from blood, collected in a trial of the OX40 agonist ivuxolimab. This CDR3 reads CASSLLGQGAIYEQYF. Written as DNA, the CDR3 is TGTGCCAGCAGCTTGTTAGGTCAGGGAGCCATCTACGAGCAGTACTTC. The full variable domain, rest sourced from reference TRBV7-2 and TRBJ2-7, is GAGVSQSPSNKVTEKGKDVELRCDPISGHTALYWYRQSLGQGLEFLIYFQGNSAPDKSGLPSDRFSAERTGGSVSTLTIQRTQQEDSAVYLCASSLLGQGAIYEQYFGPGTRLTVT.